A single sample gave rise to the 23 T cell receptor beta chains below, sequenced in a study of shared clonotypes between healthy human individuals. TCRdb keeps only in-frame clones here, not all; method: immunoSEQ multiplex PCR. Altogether about 2.3 million clones are present, 85% to 95% being singletons, with the ten largest covering 0.3% to 0.45%. The sequenced sample consisted of naive CD4+ T cells from PBMCs. Sample subset: CD45RA+ positively selected. These receptor sequences come from a young man in good health. Some clones in this sample may be carry-over from other donors' samples.

This clone was seen just once. V and J are TRBV5-1 and TRBJ2-3; 9 nucleotides align to TRBD1. CDR1 is SGHRS, CDR2 YFSETQ, per germline. The V and J ends lost 4 bases and 4 bases, in that order; junction bases with no gene match: 13. The CDR3 spans 17 residues. CDR3 in DNA: TGCGCCAGCAGCGCCACACTGACGGGACAGGGTCCAGATACGCAGTATTTT. Amino acids: CASSATLTGQGPDTQYF.

The V gene is TRBV5-5, the J gene TRBJ1-4; possibly TRBD1 for D (5 bases). Germline loops: CDR1 SGHKS, CDR2 YYEKEE (reference sequence). Trimming stripped 6 bases from V and 4 bases from J, with 16 bases between. The CDR3 is 15 residues long. The CDR3 loop reads CASTPQGSYNEKLFF. CDR3 in DNA: TGTGCCAGCACCCCCCAGGGAAGTTATAATGAAAAACTGTTTTTT.

V usage is TRBV7-9 and J usage is TRBJ1-2; D not resolved. Trimming took off 3 bases at V and 2 bases at J, with 13 bases between the two ends. From germline, CDR1 is SEHNR and CDR2 FQNEAQ (reference sequence). The CDR3 spans 15 residues. The CDR3 loop is CASSFSKTLNYGYTF. The CDR3 coding sequence is TGTGCCAGCAGCTTCTCCAAGACTCTAAACTATGGCTACACCTTC.

On this clone: The sample contains more than one DNA sequence encoding this CDR3. J is TRBJ1-2 and V is TRBV30, with 7 bases identical to TRBD1. Per germline, CDR1 GTSNPN and CDR2 SVGIG (reference sequence). V was clipped by 3 bases and J by 2 bases; unmatched bases: 3. The CDR3 covers 13 residues. CDR3 region: CAWSRTGNYGYTF. DNA of the CDR3: TGTGCCTGGAGCCGGACAGGCAACTATGGCTACACCTTC.

V gene TRBV28 combines with J gene TRBJ2-1; the D is unclear. Per germline, CDR1 MDHEN and CDR2 SYDVKM. Trimming pared 4 bases from V and 6 bases from J, leaving 19 bases between. The CDR3 loop spans 16 amino acids. The CDR3 loop reads CASSSLSLAGTNEQFF. The CDR3 nucleotides are TGTGCCAGCAGTTCCCTCTCTTTGGCCGGTACCAATGAGCAGTTCTTC.

The V and J genes are TRBV5-1 and TRBJ2-1; no definite D call. Trimming left V 1 base short and J 8 bases short, with 10 bases between. The CDR3 has 13 amino acids. The V gene's germline CDR1 is SGHRS and CDR2 YFSETQ. CDR3 DNA: TGCGCCAGCAGCTTGACAGCGTCGGATGAGCAGTTCTTC. The encoded protein is CASSLTASDEQFF.

This chain joins TRBV6-1 and TRBJ1-2; possibly TRBD1 for D (6 bases). Looked up from germline, CDR1 is MNHNS and CDR2 is SASEGT. Trimming left V 4 bases short and J 2 bases short, with 14 bases between. CDR3 length equals 15 residues. The DNA for the CDR3 is TGTGCCAGCAGTGTACAGGGAGGGAACAACTATGGCTACACCTTC. This encodes CASSVQGGNNYGYTF.

CDR3 sequence (DNA): TGTGCCACCAGCAGAGGCCGCCTGGACACCATAACTAATGAAAAACTGTTTTTT. This encodes CATSRGRLDTITNEKLFF. The chain carries TRBV15 and TRBJ1-4; D may be TRBD1 (5 bases). Trimming cost V 1 base and J 1 base, with 16 bases left between them. CDR1 LNHNV and CDR2 YYDKDF come from the germline V gene (reference sequence). The CDR3 is 18 residues long.

The V and J genes are TRBV28 and TRBJ1-2; D remains unclear. Trimming shortened V by 7 bases and J by 8 bases, and 14 bases separated the two germline ends. The CDR3 covers 12 residues. Germline CDR1 and CDR2: MDHEN and SYDVKM. The CDR3 nucleotides are TGTGCCAGCACCCACATGAAGTTGGGCTACACCTTC. Protein product: CASTHMKLGYTF.

The CDR3 DNA is TGCGCCAGCAGCCAAGATCCTGGCCCGGGGGGGTACACCGGGGAGCTGTTTTTT. Translated: CASSQDPGPGGYTGELFF. The chain employs TRBV4-3 and TRBJ2-2, with 8 bases aligning to TRBD2. The CDR3 has 18 residues. Looked up from germline, CDR1 is LGHNA and CDR2 is YSLEER. The junction had 9 bases not matched to a gene; V was cut back by 0 bases and J by 3 bases.

This sequence joins TRBV6-6 and TRBJ2-7; D ambiguous. The CDR3 has 14 residues. The V and J ends lost 5 bases and 8 bases respectively, with 19 bases between them. Germline V gives CDR1 MNHNY, CDR2 SVGAGI (reference sequence). The CDR3 nucleotides are TGTGCCAGCAGTCCCCGTTCCCGGGTCGAACAGCAGTACTTC. Its translation: CASSPRSRVEQQYF.

The V gene is TRBV5-4, the J gene TRBJ2-6; perhaps TRBD2 as D (6 bases). The CDR3 consists of 15 residues. V lost 4 bases, J lost 2 bases, and 10 bases lay in between. Germline assignment: CDR1 SGHNT and CDR2 YYREEE (reference sequence). This CDR3 reads CASSPGGAGANVLTF. The CDR3 nucleotides are TGTGCCAGCAGCCCCGGGGGTGCTGGGGCCAACGTCCTGACTTTC.

A note on this clone: Other DNA sequences in the sample encode the same CDR3. V is TRBV29-1 and J is TRBJ2-1; D might be TRBD1 or TRBD2, each matching 6 bases. V was cut by 7 bases and J by 1 base, with 8 bases left in between. CDR1 is SQVTM and CDR2 is ANQGSEA in the germline V gene. The CDR3 is 12 residues long. CDR3 in DNA: TGCAGCGGAGGGGGGTCCTACAATGAGCAGTTCTTC. Protein sequence: CSGGGSYNEQFF.

Concerning this clone itself: The same CDR3 also results from other DNA sequences found in this sample. This chain joins TRBV6-1 and TRBJ2-7; TRBD1 might be the D (5 bases). Germline V gene data show CDR1 as MNHNS and CDR2 as SASEGT. This CDR3 region has 14 residues. The ends were cut back, 2 bases at V and 4 bases at J, with 12 bases in the middle. The CDR3 region is CASSEQGGPYEQYF. Written as DNA, the CDR3 is TGTGCCAGCAGTGAACAGGGTGGCCCTTACGAGCAGTACTTC.

This sequence joins TRBV7-9 and TRBJ1-1; 8 bases map to TRBD1. From germline, CDR1 is SEHNR and CDR2 FQNEAQ (reference sequence). With 6 bases clipped from V and 12 bases from J, the junction kept 9 bases outside the gene matches. This CDR3 comprises 12 residues. CDR3 protein: CASSQQGGAPFF. CDR3 bases: TGTGCCAGCAGTCAACAGGGGGGAGCGCCTTTCTTT. The complete variable domain, with remaining parts taken from reference TRBV7-9 and TRBJ1-1, reads DTGVSQNPRHKITKRGQNVTFRCDPISEHNRLYWYRQTLGQGPEFLTYFQNEAQLEKSRLLSDRFSAERPKGSFSTLEIQRTEQGDSAMYLCASSQQGGAPFFGQGTRLTVV.

The chain has TRBV7-3 and TRBJ2-7; D may be TRBD1 or TRBD2 (5 bases each). Deletions cut 1 base from V and 3 bases from J, with 10 bases between. Germline V gene sequence: CDR1 SGHTA, CDR2 FQGTGA. The CDR3 runs 14 residues. CDR3 sequence: CASSLIRDHYEQYF. The DNA of the CDR3 is TGTGCCAGCAGCTTAATTAGGGACCACTACGAGCAGTACTTC.

CDR3 sequence: CASSLGGRSIDEQFF. The CDR3 nucleotides are TGTGCCAGCAGCTTAGGCGGGAGATCAATCGATGAGCAGTTCTTC. The rearrangement links TRBV7-9 to TRBJ2-1; 7 positions agree with TRBD2. V shed 1 base, J shed 8 bases, and the junction held 8 bases outside the gene matches. The germline V gene has CDR1 SEHNR and CDR2 FQNEAQ (reference sequence). The CDR3 spans 15 residues. Variable domain in full (rest from reference TRBV7-9 and TRBJ2-1): DTGVSQNPRHKITKRGQNVTFRCDPISEHNRLYWYRQTLGQGPEFLTYFQNEAQLEKSRLLSDRFSAERPKGSFSTLEIQRTEQGDSAMYLCASSLGGRSIDEQFFGPGTRLTVL.

The chain joins TRBV28 to TRBJ2-7, with 10 bases lining up with TRBD2. The CDR3 runs 16 residues. The V gene's germline CDR1 is MDHEN and CDR2 SYDVKM. Trimming took 5 bases from V and 3 from J; bases not matched to a gene: 10. This chain's CDR3 is CASSRHGTSVYYEQYF. The DNA for the CDR3 is TGTGCCAGCAGTCGGCACGGGACTAGCGTTTACTACGAGCAGTACTTC.

This chain joins TRBV7-3 and TRBJ2-5; 12 nucleotides align to TRBD2. The CDR3 covers 13 residues. In germline, CDR1 is SGHTA, CDR2 FQGTGA. V trimming: 5 bases; J trimming: 9 bases; junction bases outside the gene matches: 4. CDR3 in amino acids: CASSLAGGPPQYF. The DNA of the CDR3 is TGTGCCAGCAGCCTAGCGGGAGGGCCGCCCCAGTACTTC.

This chain connects TRBV29-1 to TRBJ2-5, with TRBD1 as a possible D gene (5 bases). Trimming cost V 5 bases and J 0 bases, with 10 bases left between them. Germline V gene sequence: CDR1 SQVTM, CDR2 ANQGSEA. The CDR3 consists of 13 residues. The CDR3 loop is CSVYRQHQETQYF. In nucleotides, the CDR3 is TGCAGCGTTTACCGACAGCACCAAGAGACCCAGTACTTC.

The rearrangement links TRBV2 to TRBJ2-7; D may be TRBD2 (5 bases). With 6 bases removed from V and 7 bases from J, the gap between germline ends came to 19 bases. From germline, CDR1 is SNHLY and CDR2 FYNNEI. CDR3 length equals 14 residues. CDR3: CASSGSWGSGEQYF. The CDR3 nucleotides read TGTGCCAGCAGCGGTAGTTGGGGATCGGGAGAGCAGTACTTC.

As to this clone: The sample holds other DNA sequences that translate to the same CDR3. The V call is TRBV6-4, the J call TRBJ1-2, with D perhaps matching TRBD1 (5 bases). This CDR3 has 12 amino acids. Trimming removed 6 bases from V and 4 bases from J, with 9 bases in between. From germline, CDR1 is MRHNA and CDR2 SNTAGT. The CDR3 region is CASSDRGYGYTF. The CDR3 region has the DNA TGTGCCAGCAGCGACAGAGGCTATGGCTACACCTTC.

This clone was seen a few times. This sequence joins TRBV7-2 and TRBJ2-4; D unclear. V lost 1 base to trimming and J lost 7 bases, with 5 bases between them. Germline V gene data show CDR1 as SGHTA and CDR2 as FQGNSA. This CDR3 is 12 amino acids long. The CDR3 nucleotides read TGTGCCAGCAGCTTAGTGCGCAACATTCAGTACTTC. It specifies CASSLVRNIQYF.